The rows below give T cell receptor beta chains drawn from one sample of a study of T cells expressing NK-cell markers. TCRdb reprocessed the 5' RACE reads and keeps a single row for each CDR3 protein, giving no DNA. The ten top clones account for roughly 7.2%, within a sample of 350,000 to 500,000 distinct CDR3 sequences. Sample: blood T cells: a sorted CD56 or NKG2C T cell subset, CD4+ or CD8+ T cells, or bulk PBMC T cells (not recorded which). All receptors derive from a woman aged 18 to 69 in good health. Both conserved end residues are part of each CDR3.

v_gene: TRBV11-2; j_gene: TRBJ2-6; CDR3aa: CASSSTLDHGTNVLTF
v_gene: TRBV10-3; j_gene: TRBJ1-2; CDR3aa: CAISRQGTDYGYTF
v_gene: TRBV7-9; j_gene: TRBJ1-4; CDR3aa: CASSQDEETNEKLFF
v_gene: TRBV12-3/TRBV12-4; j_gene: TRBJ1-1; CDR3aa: CASGGSTEAFF
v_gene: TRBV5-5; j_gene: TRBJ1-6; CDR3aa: CASSSDRGVDSPLHF
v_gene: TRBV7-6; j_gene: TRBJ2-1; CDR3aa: CASSPDRLGNEQFF
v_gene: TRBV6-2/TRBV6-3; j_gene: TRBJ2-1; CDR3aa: CASTPDRQKSNEQFF
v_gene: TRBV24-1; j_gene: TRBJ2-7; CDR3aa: CATSDATGGPYEQYF
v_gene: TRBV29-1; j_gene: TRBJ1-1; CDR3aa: CSAQWDTEAFF
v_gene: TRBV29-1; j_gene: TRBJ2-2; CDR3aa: CSVVKGGTGELFF
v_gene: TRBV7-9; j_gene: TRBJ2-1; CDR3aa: CASKTSGNYNEQFF
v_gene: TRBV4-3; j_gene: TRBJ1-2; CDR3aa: CASSQDRGTDFYGYTF
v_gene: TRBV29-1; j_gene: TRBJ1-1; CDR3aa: CSVDRGGPIFEAFF
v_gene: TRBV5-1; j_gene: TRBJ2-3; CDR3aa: CATSEILAGADTQYF
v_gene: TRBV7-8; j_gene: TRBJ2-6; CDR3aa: CASSHKAVRGQVGANVLTF
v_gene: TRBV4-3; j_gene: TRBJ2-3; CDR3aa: CASSHYRDRDADTQYF
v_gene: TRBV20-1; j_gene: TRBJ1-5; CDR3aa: CSARAQGQPQHF
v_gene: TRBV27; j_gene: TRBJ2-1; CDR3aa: CASSRPLVASGRNEQFF
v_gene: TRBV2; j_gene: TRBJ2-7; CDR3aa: CASSEALRGSGYEQYF
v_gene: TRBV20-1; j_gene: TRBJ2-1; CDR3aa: CSASKGYYNEQFF
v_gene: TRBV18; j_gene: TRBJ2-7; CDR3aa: CASSNGPGQDRAGLREQYF
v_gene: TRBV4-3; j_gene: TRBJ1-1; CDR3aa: CASSQGIGAQEAFF
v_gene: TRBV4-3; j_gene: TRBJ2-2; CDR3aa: CASSQAGGTITGELFF
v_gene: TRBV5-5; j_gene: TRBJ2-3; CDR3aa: CASTRGGQAADTQYF
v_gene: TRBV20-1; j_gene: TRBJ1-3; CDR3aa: CSARDRGSPSSGNTIYF
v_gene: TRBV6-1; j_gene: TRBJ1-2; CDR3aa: CASSEGEGPSYGYTF
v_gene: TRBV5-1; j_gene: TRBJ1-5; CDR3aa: CASSEGELGNQPQHF
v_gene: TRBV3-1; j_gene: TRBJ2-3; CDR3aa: CASSHSAGGPSTDTQYF
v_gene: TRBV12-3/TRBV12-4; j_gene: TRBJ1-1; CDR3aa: CASSFRGSNTEAFF
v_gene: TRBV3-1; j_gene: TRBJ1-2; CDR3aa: CASFEGIDGYTF
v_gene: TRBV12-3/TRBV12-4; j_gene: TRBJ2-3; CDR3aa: CASRPSGTARADTQYF
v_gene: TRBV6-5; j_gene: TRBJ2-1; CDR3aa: CASSYSVLSYNEQFF